The 5 T cell receptor delta chains listed next were all sequenced from one sample in a study of gamma-delta chains in newborns, infants, children. TCRdb ran CATT on the reads. The sample lists 9,500 to 13,000 delta-chain clones; roughly 3.5% were seen once. Sequenced sample: blood. The receptors originated from a child who was a newborn, infant or young child, either healthy, febrile or measles-vaccinated (not recorded which).

Notes on this clone: The same CDR3 can be traced to other DNA sequences in this sample. The chain recombines TRDV1 with TRDJ1; 13 bases map to TRDD3. CDR3 length: 20 amino acids. The ends lost 2 bases at V and 0 bases at J; junction bases unmatched: 12. The germline V gene has CDR1 TSWWSYY and CDR2 QGS. The CDR3 DNA sequence: TGTGCTCTTGGGGAAGTTCCTACTGGGGGATACGGGGTCTACACCGATAAACTCATCTTT. Translated, it gives CALGEVPTGGYGVYTDKLIF.

This chain links TRDV1 with TRDJ1, with D possibly matching TRDD3 (6 bases). Germline V CDR1 and CDR2: TSWWSYY, QGS. Trimming left V 5 bases short and J 1 base short, with 26 bases between. The CDR3 is made up of 19 amino acids. CDR3 nucleotides: TGTGCTCTTGGGAACGGGTACTGGGCCGCCCATCGGGGCACCGATAAACTCATCTTT. This encodes CALGNGYWAAHRGTDKLIF.

This clone was seen more than once but under ten times. This chain uses TRDV1 with TRDJ1; no clear D gene. Trimming took off 3 bases at V and 1 base at J, with 15 bases between the two ends. Germline V gene sequence: CDR1 TSWWSYY, CDR2 QGS. The CDR3 has 16 amino acids. The CDR3 here is CALGEGFSNLTDKLIF. In DNA, the CDR3 is TGTGCTCTTGGGGAGGGGTTTTCCAATCTCACCGATAAACTCATCTTT.

This chain uses TRDV1 with TRDJ1, with TRDD3 matching 10 bases. V trimming: 2 bases; J trimming: 0 bases; junction bases outside the gene matches: 15. This CDR3 is 20 amino acids long. In germline, CDR1 is TSWWSYY, CDR2 QGS. This chain's CDR3 is CALGEFTGGRTGGYTDKLIF. The CDR3 bases are TGTGCTCTTGGGGAATTCACCGGAGGACGTACTGGGGGATACACCGATAAACTCATCTTT.

This chain joins TRDV1 and TRDJ1; unclear D gene. The germline CDR1 and CDR2 sequences are TSWWSYY and QGS. This CDR3 is 22 amino acids long. V dropped 0 bases and J dropped 2 bases, with 31 bases sitting between them. The CDR3 DNA sequence: TGTGCTCTTGGGGAACTCGACCGTCCCGGGTTCCCGGGTAGGGGTCGAACCGATAAACTCATCTTT. This gives the protein CALGELDRPGFPGRGRTDKLIF.